The 10 T cell receptor beta chains given below trace back to one sample, sequenced in a study of blood T cell repertoires in COVID-19. Profiling relied on immunoSEQ multiplex PCR, and the TCRdb table lists in-frame clones only, not all of them. This table has hundreds of thousands of clones, about nine tenths appearing once. Sequenced: peripheral blood. Receptors were obtained from a middle-aged man with acute or convalescent COVID-19.

This rearrangement joins TRBV2 to TRBJ2-2; the match to TRBD2 covers 8 bases. Germline V gene data show CDR1 as SNHLY and CDR2 as FYNNEI. The junction had 7 bases not matched to a gene; V was cut back by 6 bases and J by 4 bases. This CDR3 region has 15 residues. CDR3 sequence reads: CASRGTSRVTGELFF. CDR3 DNA sequence: TGTGCCAGCAGAGGGACTAGTCGCGTCACCGGGGAGCTGTTTTTT.

This chain joins TRBV11-3 and TRBJ2-7; weak D call: TRBD2 (5 bases). Per the germline V gene, CDR1 is SGHNT and CDR2 is YENEEA. V was trimmed by 3 bases and J by 5 bases, leaving 14 bases between them. CDR3 length equals 14 residues. CDR3 protein: CASSFGGSKDEQYF. The CDR3 DNA sequence: TGTGCCAGCAGCTTCGGTGGGAGTAAGGACGAGCAGTACTTC.

The gene calls are TRBV27 and TRBJ1-2, with D perhaps TRBD1 (6 bases). This CDR3 comprises 15 residues. The V and J ends lost 0 bases and 7 bases respectively, with 15 bases between them. Germline CDR1 is MNHEY and CDR2 is SMNVEV (reference sequence). The CDR3 nucleotides are TGTGCCAGCAGTTTATCCCCGGACAGACCACTTGGCTACACCTTC. It yields the protein CASSLSPDRPLGYTF.

J is TRBJ2-5 and V is TRBV24-1; the match to TRBD2 covers 10 bases. This CDR3 spans 18 amino acids. The V gene end was trimmed by 5 bases and the J gene end by 0 bases; junction bases not matched to a gene: 11. Germline V CDR1 and CDR2: KGHDR, SFDVKD. The CDR3, as DNA: TGTGCCACCAGTGGCCAAACCCTTAGCGGGAGGTACCAAGAGACCCAGTACTTC. This encodes CATSGQTLSGRYQETQYF.

The rearrangement uses TRBV18 and TRBJ2-2; 12 positions agree with TRBD1. J lost 1 base, V lost 1 base, and 13 bases had no gene match. CDR3 length: 21 residues. The germline CDR1 and CDR2 sequences are KGHSH and LQKENI. Here the CDR3 DNA reads TGTGCCAGCTCACCACTAAGCAGCCTGGGACAGGGGGCGAGGAACACCGGGGAGCTGTTTTTT. Its translation is CASSPLSSLGQGARNTGELFF. The whole variable domain, filled in from reference TRBV18 and TRBJ2-2, reads NAGVMQNPRHLVRRRGQEARLRCSPMKGHSHVYWYRQLPEEGLKFMVYLQKENIIDESGMPKERFSAEFPKEGPSILRIQQVVRGDSAAYFCASSPLSSLGQGARNTGELFFGEGSRLTVL.

The chain carries TRBV6-5 and TRBJ1-6, with 9 bases fitting TRBD1. The J segment lost 9 bases and the V segment lost 5 bases, leaving 5 bases of the junction unmatched. The CDR3 totals 14 residues. Germline-derived CDR1 and CDR2 are MNHEY and SVGAGI. CDR3 DNA: TGTGCCAGCAGTCGACAGGGGGGTAGTTCACCCCTCCACTTT. It encodes CASSRQGGSSPLHF.

The genes are TRBV7-6 and TRBJ1-1; TRBD1 matches at 9 bases. Germline V gene data show CDR1 as SGHVS and CDR2 as FNYEAQ. The ends lost 4 bases at V and 1 base at J; junction bases unmatched: 1. This CDR3 is 14 amino acids long. The CDR3, as DNA: TGTGCCAGCAGCTCACAGGGGGCGAACACTGAAGCTTTCTTT. It yields the protein CASSSQGANTEAFF.

This clone has a single count. The J gene is TRBJ2-1, the V gene TRBV28; no firm D call. The germline V gene has CDR1 MDHEN and CDR2 SYDVKM. This CDR3 comprises 16 residues. The ends were cut back, 2 bases at V and 11 bases at J, with 22 bases in the middle. The CDR3 DNA sequence: TGTGCCAGCAGTTTACTGGAGTTGGGTTTGCCTACCAAGCAGTTCTTC. This gives the protein CASSLLELGLPTKQFF.

This sequence joins TRBV9 and TRBJ2-1, with D unclear. Germline V gene sequence: CDR1 SGDLS, CDR2 YYNGEE. The CDR3 spans 15 residues. V was cut by 0 bases and J by 3 bases, with 10 bases left in between. CDR3 nucleotide sequence: TGTGCCAGCAGCGTAGACGGTCCCCTCTACAATGAGCAGTTCTTC. This sequence encodes CASSVDGPLYNEQFF.

This sequence joins TRBV19 and TRBJ2-5; D not certain. Germline values: CDR1 LNHDA, CDR2 SQIVND (reference sequence). Trimming stripped 9 bases from V and 0 bases from J, with 11 bases between. CDR3 size: 13 residues. In nucleotides, the CDR3 is TGTGCCAGCCGAATCCAGAACCAAGAGACCCAGTACTTC. Translation gives CASRIQNQETQYF.